These T cell receptor beta chains were read from a single sample in a study of response to subunit inactivated influenza vaccine. TCRdb re-analysed the RT-PCR reads in MiXCR, keeping a single row per CDR3 protein. Among roughly 290,000 distinct CDR3 sequences listed, around a fifth were seen once. Specimen: PBMCs from blood, collected 21 months after vaccination. Receptors were obtained from a man aged 50-75 years who received an inactivated influenza vaccine. Both conserved end residues are part of each CDR3. Fields, in order: D gene, V gene, J gene, clone size, CDR3 DNA, CDR3 protein. D genes are given only for firm matches. Clone size is shown for a subset of rows, as once, few, many or a class of expanded clone.

-	TRBV29-1	TRBJ2-7	-	TGCAGCGTTGAGGGGTGGGTTTCGGACGAGCAGTACTTC	CSVEGWVSDEQYF
TRBD1	TRBV3-1	TRBJ1-4	-	TGTGCCAGCAGCCCCGGGACAGAAGTTAATGAAAAACTGTTTTTT	CASSPGTEVNEKLFF
-	TRBV20-1	TRBJ1-6	many	TGCAGTGGCACACAGGGAGTAGAATCACCCCTCCACTTT	CSGTQGVESPLHF
-	TRBV29-1	TRBJ2-3	few	TGCAGCGGCGGCGGAGATACGCAGTATTTT	CSGGGDTQYF
TRBD1	TRBV28	TRBJ1-1	-	TGTGCCAGCGGGGGGACAGTGAACACTGAAGCTTTCTTT	CASGGTVNTEAFF
-	TRBV6-2/TRBV6-3	TRBJ1-5	-	TGTGCCAGCAGTTACTCGGCAGCAAGGATAAATCAGCCCCAGCATTTT	CASSYSAARINQPQHF
TRBD1	TRBV6-1	TRBJ1-5	few	TGTGCCAGCAGTGAAGCGGGCAGGGGGAATCAGCCCCAGCATTTT	CASSEAGRGNQPQHF
-	TRBV6-1	TRBJ1-5	-	TGTGCCAGCACCCGATATAGGGTGCTACTGAATCAGCCCCAGCATTTT	CASTRYRVLLNQPQHF
-	TRBV4-1	TRBJ1-1	few	TGCGCCAGCAGCCAAGATTTCGGCAGGGGCGGCACTGAAGCTTTCTTT	CASSQDFGRGGTEAFF
-	TRBV11-2	TRBJ1-2	many	TGTGCCAGTAGTCTCGGAGGTGGAGGCTACACCTTC	CASSLGGGGYTF
TRBD1	TRBV7-2	TRBJ1-2	few	TGTGCCAGCAGCTTAGCCCCAGGGGGCGCCGGGTATGGCTACACCTTC	CASSLAPGGAGYGYTF
-	TRBV3-1	TRBJ1-5	many	TGTGCCAGCAGCCAAGGGGTCGATCAGCCCCAGCATTTT	CASSQGVDQPQHF
-	TRBV28	TRBJ2-1	few	TGTGCCAGCAGTCCGGCGGGGATCTCCAATGAGCAGTTCTTC	CASSPAGISNEQFF
-	TRBV24-1	TRBJ2-5	few	TGTGCCACCAGTGATTACCGGGAGACCCAGTACTTC	CATSDYRETQYF
-	TRBV7-2	TRBJ1-2	-	TGTGCCAGCAGCTTATCGTCCGGGACGCGAGATGGCTACACCTTC	CASSLSSGTRDGYTF
-	TRBV20-1	TRBJ1-6	-	TGCAGTGCCTCGCCCGGGACTAGGAATTCACCCCTCCACTTT	CSASPGTRNSPLHF
-	TRBV21-1	TRBJ2-2	-	TGTGCCAGCAGCAAAGCAGGTAGCGGGAACACCGGGGAGCTGTTTTTT	CASSKAGSGNTGELFF
-	TRBV5-1	TRBJ1-1	-	TGCGCCAGCAGCTTGGAGGCAAGGGGTCGGCCTTTCTTT	CASSLEARGRPFF
-	TRBV30	TRBJ1-3	-	TGTGCCTGGAGTGTGGACTCTGGAAACACCATATATTTT	CAWSVDSGNTIYF
-	TRBV10-3	TRBJ1-4	-	TGTGCCTCACAAGACAGAAATAATGAAAAACTGTTTTTT	CASQDRNNEKLFF
TRBD1	TRBV29-1	TRBJ1-1	-	TGCAGCGCCCGGGACAGGGGGCCGGGCACTGAAGCTTTCTTT	CSARDRGPGTEAFF
-	TRBV21-1	TRBJ1-2	-	TGTGCCAGCAGCAAAGGACAGGACAGACGAAGCTATGGCTACACCTTC	CASSKGQDRRSYGYTF
-	TRBV9	TRBJ2-5	few	TGTGCCAGCAGCGTCGACAGGTTGGAGACCCAGTACTTC	CASSVDRLETQYF
-	TRBV7-6	TRBJ1-2	-	TGTGCCAGCAGCTTAGCCGGGGCATTTTCCCTTGGCTATGGCTACACCTTC	CASSLAGAFSLGYGYTF
-	TRBV7-9	TRBJ1-1	few	TGTGCCTCAACACAGGGTAGGGAAGCTTTCTTT	CASTQGREAFF
-	TRBV11-2	TRBJ1-4	-	TGTGCCAGCAGCACCCCCGGGGGGTGGGGGACTGAAAAACTGTTTTTT	CASSTPGGWGTEKLFF
TRBD2	TRBV10-1	TRBJ2-1	few	TGCGCCAGCAGTTATAGCGGGAGGAATATAAATGAGCAGTTCTTC	CASSYSGRNINEQFF
-	TRBV5-1	TRBJ2-7	few	TGCGCCAGCAGCTTGACGTCCACCCTACTCTACGAGCAGTACTTC	CASSLTSTLLYEQYF
TRBD1	TRBV5-6	TRBJ1-2	many	TGTGCCAGCACCCCTGGACAGGGGATCTATGGCTACACCTTC	CASTPGQGIYGYTF
TRBD2	TRBV6-2/TRBV6-3	TRBJ2-2	-	TGTGCCAGCAGTTACCCACAGGGACTAGAGAACACCGGGGAGCTGTTTTTT	CASSYPQGLENTGELFF
-	TRBV29-1	TRBJ1-1	few	TGCAGCGTTGAAGGCGTTAGATTGAACACTGAAGCTTTCTTT	CSVEGVRLNTEAFF